Below, 9 T cell receptor beta chains from the same sample are listed, as sequenced in a study of PD-L1 blockade in urothelial cancer. Method: immunoSEQ multiplex PCR; TCRdb's copy keeps in-frame clones and lacks some. Among 55,000 to 75,000 clones, 75% to 85% were seen once, and the ten largest hold 1.6%. This sample's time point: pretreatment peripheral blood. Material: PBMCs, obtained around atezolizumab (anti-PD-L1) treatment. The source of these receptors is a man between 65 and 85 years old with urothelial cancer.

J is TRBJ2-1 and V is TRBV7-3, with a tentative D call TRBD2 (6 bases). V lost 4 bases and J 6 bases, leaving 16 bases between the germline ends. This CDR3 spans 15 amino acids. Germline CDR1 SGHTA, CDR2 FQGTGA. The CDR3 region has the DNA TGTGCCAGCAGCTCGACCTCAGCGGGTCTCAATGAGCAGTTCTTC. Translation gives CASSSTSAGLNEQFF.

The CDR3 nucleotides are TGTGCCAGCAGACCGGGACAGGGGCACATGAACACTGAAGCTTTCTTT. It specifies CASRPGQGHMNTEAFF. The chain recombines TRBV11-2 with TRBJ1-1; 10 bases map to TRBD1. The CDR3 is made up of 16 amino acids. CDR1 is SGHAT and CDR2 is FQNNGV in the germline V gene. The V segment lost 6 bases and the J segment 0 bases; nucleotides outside the gene matches: 7.

The V and J genes are TRBV10-3 and TRBJ1-2; TRBD1 is a possible D gene (5 bases). The CDR3 runs to 14 residues. The germline V and J ends were trimmed by 10 bases and 3 bases, with 18 bases remaining between them. Germline V gene lookup returns CDR1 ENHRY and CDR2 SYGVKD. CDR3 coding DNA: TGTGCCACCAGAGGTGGAGGGGAGCACTATGGCTACACCTTC. It is translated as CATRGGGEHYGYTF.

The chain is built from TRBV7-6 and TRBJ2-2; 9 nucleotides align to TRBD1. The germline CDR1 and CDR2 sequences are SGHVS and FNYEAQ. V shed 2 bases and J 3 bases; nucleotides not matched to a gene: 4. The CDR3 has 16 residues. The CDR3: CASSLWDRVDTGELFF. The CDR3 DNA reads TGTGCCAGCAGCTTATGGGACAGGGTGGACACCGGGGAGCTGTTTTTT.

The sample holds one count of this clone. The chain is built from TRBV6-6 and TRBJ2-7, with D tentatively TRBD1 (5 bases). This CDR3 contains 12 residues. The V and J ends lost 6 bases and 4 bases respectively, with 10 bases between them. Germline values: CDR1 MNHNY, CDR2 SVGAGI (reference sequence). CDR3 protein: CASRDTTYEQYF. Here the CDR3 DNA reads TGTGCCAGCAGGGACACTACTTACGAGCAGTACTTC.

The chain couples TRBV7-9 to TRBJ2-1, with 8 bases fitting TRBD2. V was clipped by 3 bases and J by 4 bases; unmatched bases: 2. CDR1 is SEHNR, CDR2 FQNEAQ, per germline (reference sequence). The CDR3 runs 14 residues. CDR3 sequence reads: CASSLLAGYNEQFF. The CDR3, as DNA: TGTGCCAGCAGCTTGTTAGCGGGGTACAATGAGCAGTTCTTC.

This chain uses TRBV27 with TRBJ2-3; D gene unclear. Germline CDR1 is MNHEY and CDR2 is SMNVEV (reference sequence). Trimming shortened V by 6 bases and J by 3 bases, and 13 bases separated the two germline ends. This CDR3 region has 14 residues. The CDR3, as DNA: TGTGCCAGCAGCGACAATATACGTACAGATACGCAGTATTTT. Its protein product is CASSDNIRTDTQYF.

The chain employs TRBV7-2 and TRBJ1-2; possible D gene TRBD1, 5 bases. Germline CDR1 SGHTA, CDR2 FQGNSA. The CDR3 is 15 residues long. Trimming stripped 1 base from V and 7 bases from J, with 16 bases between. CDR3 region: CASSLGGAGIGGYTF. DNA for the CDR3: TGTGCCAGCAGCTTAGGGGGCGCAGGGATAGGTGGCTACACCTTC.

V and J are TRBV28 and TRBJ2-7, with 11 nucleotides matching TRBD2. Germline lookup yields CDR1 MDHEN and CDR2 SYDVKM. The CDR3 length is 16 residues. The ends lost 6 bases at V and 0 bases at J; junction bases unmatched: 7. The DNA for the CDR3 is TGTGCCAGCAGCTCCCCTAGCGGGAGGCCCTCCTACGAGCAGTACTTC. This translates into CASSSPSGRPSYEQYF.